Listed here are 2 T cell receptor beta chains from one sample, sequenced in a study of CD8 T cells in ankylosing spondylitis. MiXCR, applied by TCRdb to the 5' RACE reads, yields one record per CDR3 protein. The repertoire holds about 350,000 distinct CDR3 sequences, with approximately 20% as singletons. The sample consisted of blood, either unsorted or a sorted T cell fraction (not recorded which). The source of these receptors is a male donor with ankylosing spondylitis or in good health (not recorded which).

This clonotype was seen a few times. V is TRBV29-1 and J is TRBJ2-3; no clear D. V lost 1 base and J 4 bases, leaving 9 bases between the germline ends. The CDR3 length is 13 residues. In germline, CDR1 is SQVTM, CDR2 ANQGSEA. The CDR3 DNA is TGCAGCGTTGAAGGTCCTGCCGCAGATACGCAGTATTTT. It yields the protein CSVEGPAADTQYF.

The chain couples TRBV4-1 to TRBJ2-3; 11 bases are shared with TRBD2. With V trimmed by 3 bases and J by 2 bases, 4 bases remained unmatched. This CDR3 spans 16 amino acids. Germline CDR1 MGHRA, CDR2 YSYEKL. The CDR3 bases are TGCGCCAGCAGCCATGTGACTAGCGGGGCCACAGATACGCAGTATTTT. Translated: CASSHVTSGATDTQYF.